This T cell receptor beta chain was sequenced in a study of vaccination and CD4 T cells after COVID-19. General study points: For SARS-CoV-2-reactive clonotypes, the median went from approximately 21 to 38, a nonsignificant increase.

Comments on this clonotype: Antigen: not known.

Regarding treatment: roughly 10-day PBMC culture with coronavirus spike peptide pools or control peptides (ViraFEST assay). An Oncomine TCR Beta short-read assay was used to sequence the DNA from cultured CD4+ T cells. After culture, CD4+ T cells served as the source for genomic DNA extraction. MiXCR, applied by TCRdb to the PCR reads, yields one record per CDR3 protein. Of some 13,000 distinct CDR3 sequences in the sample, roughly 60% were seen once. The CDR3 length is 12 residues. The germline V gene has CDR1 DFQATT and CDR2 SNEGSKA (reference sequence). The V end was cut by 7 bases, the J end by 5 bases, with 13 bases between.

This chain connects TRBV20-1 to TRBJ2-3; D is possibly TRBD1 (5 bases). The sequence was collected from a human donor who had recovered from COVID-19. Sample: CD4+ T cells from blood, cultured in vitro. This CDR3 is CSEGGAGDTQYF. The CDR3 DNA reads TGCAGTGAAGGTGGGGCAGGAGATACGCAGTATTTT.